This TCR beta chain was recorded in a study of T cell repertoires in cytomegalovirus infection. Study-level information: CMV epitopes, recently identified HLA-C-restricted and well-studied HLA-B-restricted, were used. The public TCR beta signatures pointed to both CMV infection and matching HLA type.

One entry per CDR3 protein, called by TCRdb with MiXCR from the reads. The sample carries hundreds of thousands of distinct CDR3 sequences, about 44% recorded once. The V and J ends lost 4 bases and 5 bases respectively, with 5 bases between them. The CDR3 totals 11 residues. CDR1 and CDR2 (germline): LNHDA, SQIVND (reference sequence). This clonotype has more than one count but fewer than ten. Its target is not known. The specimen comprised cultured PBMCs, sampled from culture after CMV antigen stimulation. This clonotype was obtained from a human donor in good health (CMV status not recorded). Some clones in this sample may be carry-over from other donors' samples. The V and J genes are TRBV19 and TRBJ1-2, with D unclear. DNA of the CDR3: TGTGCCAGTAGTAGGCGGTATGGCTACACCTTC. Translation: CASSRRYGYTF. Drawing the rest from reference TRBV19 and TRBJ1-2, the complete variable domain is DGGITQSPKYLFRKEGQNVTLSCEQNLNHDAMYWYRQDPGQGLRLIYYSQIVNDFQKGDIAEGYSVSREKKESFPLTVTSAQKNPTAFYLCASSRRYGYTFGSGTRLTVV.